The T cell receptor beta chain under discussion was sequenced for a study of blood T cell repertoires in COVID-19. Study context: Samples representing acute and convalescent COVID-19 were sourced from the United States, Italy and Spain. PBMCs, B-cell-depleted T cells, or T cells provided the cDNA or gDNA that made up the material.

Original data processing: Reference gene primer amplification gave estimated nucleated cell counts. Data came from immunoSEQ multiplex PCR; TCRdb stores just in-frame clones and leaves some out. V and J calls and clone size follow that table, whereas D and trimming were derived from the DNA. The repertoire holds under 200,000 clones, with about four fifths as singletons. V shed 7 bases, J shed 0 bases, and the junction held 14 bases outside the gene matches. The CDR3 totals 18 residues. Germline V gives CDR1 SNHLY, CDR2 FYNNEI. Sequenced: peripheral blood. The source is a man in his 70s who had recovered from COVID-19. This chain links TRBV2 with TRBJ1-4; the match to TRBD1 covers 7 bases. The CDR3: CASKQDRPSFSTNEKLFF. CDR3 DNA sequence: TGTGCCAGCAAACAGGACAGGCCGAGCTTTTCAACTAATGAAAAACTGTTTTTT.